Presented here are 3 T cell receptor beta chains from one specimen sequenced in a study of early stage breast cancer tumors. The repertoire was sequenced with immunoSEQ multiplex PCR; TCRdb's copy has only in-frame clones and lacks some. Counted here are 30,000 to 35,000 clones, approximately 70% occurring once; the ten biggest clones make up about 4.3%. Sequenced input: blood. The receptors here all came from a person aged 35 to 50 with breast cancer.

The chain has TRBV30 and TRBJ2-3, with D perhaps matching TRBD1 (5 bases). The germline V gene encodes CDR1 GTSNPN and CDR2 SVGIG (reference sequence). The CDR3 spans 14 residues. Between the trimmed V and J ends, which lost 1 base and 2 bases, there was a span of 10 bases. For the CDR3, the DNA is TGTGCCTGGAGTGGGGCAGGGTTCACAGATACGCAGTATTTT. Translation: CAWSGAGFTDTQYF.

The chain recombines TRBV5-6 with TRBJ2-7; 11 positions agree with TRBD1. With 4 bases clipped from V and 3 bases from J, the junction kept 3 bases outside the gene matches. The CDR3 is 14 amino acids. Germline loops: CDR1 SGHDT, CDR2 YYEEEE. The CDR3 nucleotides read TGTGCCAGCAGCCCGGGACAGGGGGACTACGAGCAGTACTTC. Its protein product is CASSPGQGDYEQYF.

V is TRBV15 and J is TRBJ2-5, with D possibly TRBD2 on 5 matching bases. CDR3 length equals 15 residues. Trimming left V 5 bases short and J 1 base short, with 14 bases between. Germline V gives CDR1 LNHNV, CDR2 YYDKDF (reference sequence). CDR3 region: CATSENFGIQETQYF. CDR3 coding DNA: TGTGCCACCAGCGAGAATTTCGGGATCCAAGAGACCCAGTACTTC.